This T cell receptor (beta chain) was retrieved from a study of T cell repertoires in cytomegalovirus infection. Study summary: It can be stated that public TCR beta signatures indicated CMV infection as well as a matching HLA type.

Via MiXCR, TCRdb re-called the reads, giving one row per CDR3 protein. This sample has 340,000 or so distinct CDR3 sequences, with 25% found just once. Trimming left V 1 base short and J 4 bases short, with 11 bases between. The CDR3 consists of 15 residues. CDR1 SGHTA and CDR2 FQGNSA come from the germline V gene. This clonotype occurred a few times. Its antigen is as yet unknown. Study results and caveats: Summed frequency of shared TCR beta families picked out CMV carriers who also had the relevant HLA. It was HLA-C-restricted CMV-specific TCR beta clonotypes that dominated the response ex vivo.

V gene TRBV7-2 combines with J gene TRBJ2-1; maybe TRBD2 (6 bases). The sample here was cultured PBMCs, taken from culture after CMV antigen stimulation. This receptor was identified in a human donor in good health (CMV status not recorded). Some clones in this sample may be carry-over from other donors' samples. CDR3 bases: TGTGCCAGCAGCTTAGAAACGGCGGGGTACAATGAGCAGTTCTTC. As protein: CASSLETAGYNEQFF.